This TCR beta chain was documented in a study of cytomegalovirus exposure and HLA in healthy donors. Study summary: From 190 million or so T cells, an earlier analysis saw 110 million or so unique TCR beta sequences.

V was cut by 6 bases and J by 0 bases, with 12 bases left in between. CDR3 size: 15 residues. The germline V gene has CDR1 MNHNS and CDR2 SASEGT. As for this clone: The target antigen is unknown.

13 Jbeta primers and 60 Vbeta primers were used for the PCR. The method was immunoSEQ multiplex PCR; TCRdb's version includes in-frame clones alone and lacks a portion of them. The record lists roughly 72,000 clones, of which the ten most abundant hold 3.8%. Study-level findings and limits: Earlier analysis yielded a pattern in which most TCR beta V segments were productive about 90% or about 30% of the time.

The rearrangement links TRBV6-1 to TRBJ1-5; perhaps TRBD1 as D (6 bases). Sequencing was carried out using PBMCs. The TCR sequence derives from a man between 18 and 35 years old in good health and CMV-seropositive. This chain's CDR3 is CASRATGNSNQPQHF. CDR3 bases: TGTGCCAGCAGGGCGACAGGAAATAGCAATCAGCCCCAGCATTTT.